What follows describes a single TCR beta chain. Its antigen is unknown. No much larger clone is present one base from it, and per-base qualities are unavailable. The trial excluded patients who had a history of autoimmune disease or were on systemic immunosuppression. Peripheral blood for TCR sequencing was collected from all dose cohorts at baseline, on cycle 4 day 1, and on cycle 7 day 1. The samples were drawn from a first-in-human, open-label, multicenter phase I dose-escalation trial of ivuxolimab. Adults with locally advanced or metastatic head and neck squamous cell, hepatocellular, melanoma or renal cell carcinoma were enrolled in the trial. CD4+ and CD8+ T cells were sorted separately from peripheral blood before TCR sequencing. The CDR3 covers 15 residues, taking in both the cysteine and the phenylalanine. This entry keeps only the CDR3 DNA: 45 bases, framed from base 1. The germline V gene supplies CDR1 SGHVS and CDR2 FNYEAQ. Cut back by 1 base and 0 bases, the V and J ends lie 10 bases apart.

These data come from a study of OX40 agonist ivuxolimab in advanced cancers. As for the study more broadly: The costimulatory receptor OX40 (CD134) was targeted by ivuxolimab, a fully human IgG2 agonistic monoclonal antibody. The paper covers the monotherapy dose-escalation part of the phase I ivuxolimab trial, which included N of about 50 patients. Partial responses were achieved by three dose-escalation patients, of whom one had hepatocellular carcinoma and two had cutaneous melanoma. Peripheral TCRbeta sequencing was intended to test whether TCR sequence diversity was altered and clonal T-cell expansion was caused by ivuxolimab. The dose-escalation cohort was around 83% male with a mean age of roughly 62 years, ranging from roughly 23 to 90. Of the roughly 51 dose-escalation patients, hepatocellular carcinoma was present in around 20, melanoma in approximately 15, renal cell carcinoma in 9 and head and neck cancer in 9. Patients were allowed to have had prior anti-PD-1, anti-PD-L1 or anti-CTLA-4 therapy, and 30% to 40% of the dose-escalation patients had been treated with checkpoint inhibitors. Intravenous ivuxolimab was administered to patients every 2 weeks at six dose levels: 0.01, 0.1, 0.3, 1.5, 3 and 10 mg/kg.

Genomic DNA was extracted from sorted cells for sequencing of the TCRbeta CDR3 region. The immunoSEQ Assay was used for sequencing of TCRbeta CDR3 regions. TCRdb retrieved this table from immuneACCESS and kept in-frame rearrangements only. Not all clones are present; in checked studies, unresolved V genes account for under half, and no reason is known for the remainder. The sample contains more than 45,000 clones, more than 80% of them found a single time. The top ten hold over 1% of the sample. Results and caveats for the whole study, not just this receptor: In the 0.1-3.0 mg/kg groups, partial responders were among the patients with the lowest normalized peripheral clonal expansion, particularly in CD8+ T cells. After ivuxolimab, CD8+ T cells had more expanded clones than CD4+ T cells on average. Antigen specificity was not determined for the clonally expanded peripheral T cells. Clonal expansion of both CD4+ and CD8+ blood T cells was observed from baseline to week 6 at doses 0.1 to 3.0 mg/kg. Low levels of normalized T-cell clonal expansion were also seen in some patients who did not respond.

The TCR comes from an adult with an advanced solid tumor such as melanoma, head and neck, liver or kidney cancer. Source: CD4+ or CD8+ T cells sorted from blood, taken in a trial of the OX40 agonist ivuxolimab. The chain links TRBV7-6 with TRBJ2-7; the D region possibly corresponds to TRBD1 (5 bases align). In nucleotides, the sequence is TGTGCCAGCAGCTTAGGGGGCCAGGGCTCCTACGAGCAGTACTTC. It is translated as CASSLGGQGSYEQYF.